What follows is one T cell receptor (beta chain) and its context. The study used negative magnetic separation to enrich total CD8+ T cells. The data were taken from a study of human CD8 memory T cell subsets. By UMI-labeled 5' RACE, the TCR beta libraries were made. TCRdb processed the 5' RACE reads again and assigns one entry to each CDR3 protein, with no DNA. This sample's table reports some 10,000 distinct CDR3 sequences. The CDR3 is 15 amino acids. CDR1 and CDR2 from the germline V gene are MNHEY and SVGAGI. The sequence derives from a human donor in good health. Sequenced input: CD8+ T cells from PBMCs. The genes are TRBV6-5 and TRBJ2-3; TCRdb selects TRBD2, and the lack of DNA leaves this call unchecked. CDR3 in amino acids: CATNLAGGSTDTQYF.